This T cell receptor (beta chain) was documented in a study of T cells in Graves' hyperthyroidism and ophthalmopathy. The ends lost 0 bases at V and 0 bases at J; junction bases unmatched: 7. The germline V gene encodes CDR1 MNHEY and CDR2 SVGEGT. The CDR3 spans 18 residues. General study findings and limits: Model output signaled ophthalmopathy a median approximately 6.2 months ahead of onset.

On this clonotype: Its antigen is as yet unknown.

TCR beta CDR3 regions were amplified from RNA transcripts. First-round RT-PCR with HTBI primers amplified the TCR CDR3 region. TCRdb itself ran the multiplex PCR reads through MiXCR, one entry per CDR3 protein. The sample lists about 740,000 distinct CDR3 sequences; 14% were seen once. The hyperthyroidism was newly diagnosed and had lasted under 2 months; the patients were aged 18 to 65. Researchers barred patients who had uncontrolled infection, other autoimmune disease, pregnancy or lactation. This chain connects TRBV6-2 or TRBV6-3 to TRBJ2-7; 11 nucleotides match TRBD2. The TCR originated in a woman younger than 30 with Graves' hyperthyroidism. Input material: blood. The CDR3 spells CASSYSSGRAKSSYEQYF. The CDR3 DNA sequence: TGTGCCAGCAGTTACTCTAGCGGGAGGGCCAAGTCCTCCTACGAGCAGTACTTC.